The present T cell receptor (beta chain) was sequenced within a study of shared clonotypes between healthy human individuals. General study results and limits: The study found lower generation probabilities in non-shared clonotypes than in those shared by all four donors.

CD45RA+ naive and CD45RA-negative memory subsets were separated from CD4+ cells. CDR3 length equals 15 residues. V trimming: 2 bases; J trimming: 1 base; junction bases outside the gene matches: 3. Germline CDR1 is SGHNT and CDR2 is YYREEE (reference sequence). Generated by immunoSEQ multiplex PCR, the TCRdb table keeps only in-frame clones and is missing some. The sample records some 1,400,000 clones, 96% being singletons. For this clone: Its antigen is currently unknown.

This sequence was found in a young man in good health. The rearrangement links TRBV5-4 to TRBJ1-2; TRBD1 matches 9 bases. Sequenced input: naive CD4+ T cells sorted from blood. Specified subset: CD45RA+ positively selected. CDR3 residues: CASSLQGALNYGYTF. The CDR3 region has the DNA TGTGCCAGCAGCTTACAGGGGGCCCTTAACTATGGCTACACCTTC.